Following are 18 T cell receptor beta chains from one sample sequenced in a study of blood T cells in healthy people across ages. The second PCR ran roughly 6 to 12 cycles with a sample-barcoded 5' primer and J-beta primers. TCRdb reprocessed the 5' RACE reads via MiXCR and lists one record per CDR3 protein. This sample has some 780,000 distinct CDR3 sequences, with approximately 53% found just once. Source material: blood. Receptor source: a man aged 40-49 years in good health.

The V gene is TRBV7-9, the J gene TRBJ1-5; D gene uncertain. The CDR3 has 13 residues. Looked up from germline, CDR1 is SEHNR and CDR2 is FQNEAQ (reference sequence). V was trimmed by 5 bases and J by 6 bases, leaving 11 bases between them. The CDR3 bases are TGTGCCAGCAGCATAGGAAGATCTCAGCCCCAGCATTTT. Protein sequence: CASSIGRSQPQHF.

This chain uses TRBV6-5 with TRBJ1-1; TRBD1 is a possible D gene (6 bases). Germline values: CDR1 MNHEY, CDR2 SVGAGI. CDR3 size: 15 residues. V gave up 5 bases and J gave up 4 bases, with 17 bases separating them. As DNA, the CDR3 is TGTGCCAGCAGTAGGGGCAGGGTAGGGGGCACTGAAGCTTTCTTT. Amino acid sequence: CASSRGRVGGTEAFF.

V is TRBV10-3 and J is TRBJ2-3; 11 bases are a match to TRBD2. The CDR3 consists of 14 residues. CDR1 ENHRY and CDR2 SYGVKD come from the germline V gene. The junction had 3 bases not matched to a gene; V was cut back by 4 bases and J by 6 bases. The CDR3 DNA is TGTGCCATCAGTGGACTAGCGGGACAGGATACGCAGTATTTT. Its protein product is CAISGLAGQDTQYF.

This clonotype has more than one count but fewer than ten. The V and J genes are TRBV20-1 and TRBJ1-5; 7 nucleotides match TRBD1. J lost 0 bases, V lost 5 bases, and 4 bases had no gene match. The CDR3 runs 14 residues. Germline assignment: CDR1 DFQATT and CDR2 SNEGSKA (reference sequence). CDR3 amino acids: CSARDRNSNQPQHF. Written as DNA, the CDR3 is TGCAGTGCTCGGGACAGAAATAGCAATCAGCCCCAGCATTTT.

The chain joins TRBV28 to TRBJ2-5; D remains ambiguous. The CDR3 has 12 amino acids. Trimming removed 5 bases at V and 5 bases at J, with 9 bases between. Germline V lookup: CDR1 MDHEN, CDR2 SYDVKM. The chain's CDR3 is CASSPQTETQYF. The CDR3 coding sequence is TGTGCCAGCAGTCCCCAAACGGAGACCCAGTACTTC.

The gene calls are TRBV25-1 and TRBJ2-5; D call uncertain. Germline loops: CDR1 MGHDK, CDR2 SYGVNS. The CDR3 consists of 15 residues. V was trimmed by 3 bases and J by 5 bases, leaving 16 bases between them. CDR3 sequence: CASSDKLWGRETQYF. The CDR3 nucleotides read TGTGCCAGCAGTGACAAGTTGTGGGGTCGGGAGACCCAGTACTTC.

The V call is TRBV29-1, the J call TRBJ2-3; D uncertain. The V end was cut by 6 bases, the J end by 4 bases, with 14 bases between. The CDR3 spans 13 residues. Germline-derived CDR1 and CDR2 are SQVTM and ANQGSEA. The CDR3 nucleotides are TGCAGCGTGTCAAGGACCTCTTCAGATACGCAGTATTTT. It translates to CSVSRTSSDTQYF.

The chain combines TRBV2 with TRBJ1-2; 8 positions agree with TRBD1. V trimming: 3 bases; J trimming: 3 bases; junction bases outside the gene matches: 3. Germline lookup yields CDR1 SNHLY and CDR2 FYNNEI. The CDR3 sequence is 14 residues long. CDR3 residues: CASSDETGDYGYTF. The CDR3 region has the DNA TGTGCCAGCAGTGACGAGACAGGGGACTATGGCTACACCTTC.

The chain combines TRBV3-1 with TRBJ1-5, with D uncertain. V was cut by 1 base and J by 5 bases, with 9 bases left in between. This CDR3 has 14 amino acids. CDR1 is LGHDT and CDR2 is YNNKEL in the germline V gene (reference sequence). This CDR3 reads CASSQVGQDQPQHF. As DNA, the CDR3 is TGTGCCAGCAGCCAAGTGGGCCAGGATCAGCCCCAGCATTTT.

The V and J genes are TRBV28 and TRBJ2-1; D is undetermined. Deletions cut 7 bases from V and 3 bases from J, with 16 bases between. Germline CDR1 is MDHEN and CDR2 is SYDVKM. This CDR3 has 15 amino acids. The CDR3 DNA follows: TGTGCCAGCAAATTAGGACGACCCTTCTACAATGAGCAGTTCTTC. Protein: CASKLGRPFYNEQFF.

DNA for the CDR3: TGTGCCAGCAGAGGGGCGGGGGAAAAAAACATTCAGTACTTC. This encodes CASRGAGEKNIQYF. This chain links TRBV25-1 with TRBJ2-4; 7 bases fit TRBD2. Trimming took 6 bases from V and 4 from J; bases not matched to a gene: 6. Germline loops: CDR1 MGHDK, CDR2 SYGVNS. This CDR3 has 14 residues.

The chain is built from TRBV6-5 and TRBJ1-2; D gene uncertain. Germline V gene lookup returns CDR1 MNHEY and CDR2 SVGAGI. CDR3 length equals 14 residues. Trimming took 6 bases from V and 6 from J, leaving 17 bases between them. The CDR3, as DNA: TGTGCCAGCAGCCCCTCAGCTGGTTCTGATGGCTACACCTTC. It yields the protein CASSPSAGSDGYTF.

This chain joins TRBV6-6 and TRBJ2-2; D unclear. CDR1 and CDR2 (germline): MNHNY, SVGAGI (reference sequence). This CDR3 is built from 15 residues. Trimming took 1 base from V and 1 from J, leaving 7 bases between them. This CDR3 reads CASSYFGMNTGELFF. The CDR3 DNA sequence: TGTGCCAGCAGTTACTTCGGAATGAACACCGGGGAGCTGTTTTTT.

This chain uses TRBV4-3 with TRBJ2-5; 7 nucleotides line up with TRBD2. This CDR3 spans 15 amino acids. In germline, CDR1 is LGHNA, CDR2 YSLEER. The V segment lost 1 base and the J segment 2 bases; nucleotides outside the gene matches: 4. DNA for the CDR3: TGCGCCAGCAGCCAAGGGAGGGGACTACAAGAGACCCAGTACTTC. Its translation is CASSQGRGLQETQYF.

The chain uses TRBV12-3 or TRBV12-4 and TRBJ2-7, with TRBD2 matching over 8 bases. CDR3 size: 15 residues. Trimming cost V 6 bases and J 1 base; bases outside gene matches: 8. As DNA, the CDR3 is TGTGCCAGCAGCGGGTGGACTAGCAGATCCTACGAGCAGTACTTC. Translation: CASSGWTSRSYEQYF.

This sequence joins TRBV4-2 and TRBJ2-3, with D possibly being TRBD1 or TRBD2 (7 bases each). Trimming removed 1 base at V and 5 bases at J, with 25 bases between. The CDR3 contains 19 residues. Germline V gene lookup returns CDR1 LGHNA and CDR2 YNFKEQ. CDR3 in DNA: TGTGCCAGCAGCCAAGGGTATTCGGAACAGACAGGGAGGGGAGATACGCAGTATTTT. Its protein product is CASSQGYSEQTGRGDTQYF.

This clonotype appeared a few times. The chain joins TRBV7-9 to TRBJ2-7; D gene uncertain. This CDR3 is 14 amino acids long. With 1 base removed from V and 0 bases from J, the gap between germline ends came to 7 bases. Per the germline V gene, CDR1 is SEHNR and CDR2 is FQNEAQ (reference sequence). DNA for the CDR3: TGTGCCAGCAGCTTAGAACTCAACTCCTACGAGCAGTACTTC. The encoded protein is CASSLELNSYEQYF.

The chain carries TRBV11-3 and TRBJ2-5; 8 nucleotides match TRBD1. The J call could be wrong; TRBJ2-7 is a better fit for the DNA end. Germline V gene data show CDR1 as SGHNT and CDR2 as YENEEA. The CDR3 sequence is 14 residues long. CDR3: CASSLTRQGSEQYF. Written as DNA, the CDR3 is TGTGCCAGCAGCTTAACAAGACAGGGGAGCGAGCAGTACTTC.